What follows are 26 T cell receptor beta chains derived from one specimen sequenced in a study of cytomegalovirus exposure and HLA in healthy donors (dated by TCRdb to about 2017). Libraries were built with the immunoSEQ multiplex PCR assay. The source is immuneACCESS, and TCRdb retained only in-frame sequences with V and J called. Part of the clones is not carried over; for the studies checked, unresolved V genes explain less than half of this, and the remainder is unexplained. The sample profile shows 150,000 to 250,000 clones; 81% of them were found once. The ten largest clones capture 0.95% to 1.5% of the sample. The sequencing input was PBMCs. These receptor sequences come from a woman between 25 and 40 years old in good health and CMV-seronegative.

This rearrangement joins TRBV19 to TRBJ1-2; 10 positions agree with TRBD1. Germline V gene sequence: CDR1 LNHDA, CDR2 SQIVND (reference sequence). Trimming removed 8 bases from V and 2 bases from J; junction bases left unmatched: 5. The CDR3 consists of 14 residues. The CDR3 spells CASFVGQGNYGYTF. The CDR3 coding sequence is TGTGCCAGTTTTGTGGGACAGGGGAACTATGGCTACACCTTC. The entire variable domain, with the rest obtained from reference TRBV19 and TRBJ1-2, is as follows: DGGITQSPKYLFRKEGQNVTLSCEQNLNHDAMYWYRQDPGQGLRLIYYSQIVNDFQKGDIAEGYSVSREKKESFPLTVTSAQKNPTAFYLCASFVGQGNYGYTFGSGTRLTVV.

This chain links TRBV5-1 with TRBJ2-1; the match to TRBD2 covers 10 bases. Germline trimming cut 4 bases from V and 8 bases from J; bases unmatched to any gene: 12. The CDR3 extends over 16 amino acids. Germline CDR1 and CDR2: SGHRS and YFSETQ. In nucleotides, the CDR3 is TGCGCCAGCAGCCCCTCGGCTAGCGGGAGTATCGATGAGCAGTTCTTC. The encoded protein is CASSPSASGSIDEQFF.

The CDR3 nucleotides are TGTGCCAGCAGTGATCCCAGGACTATATTTGAGCAGTTCTTC. Its protein product is CASSDPRTIFEQFF. J is TRBJ2-1 and V is TRBV2, with a possible D match to TRBD2 (6 bases). The germline V gene has CDR1 SNHLY and CDR2 FYNNEI. The CDR3 is 14 amino acids. Trimming removed 3 bases from V and 9 bases from J, with 15 bases in between.

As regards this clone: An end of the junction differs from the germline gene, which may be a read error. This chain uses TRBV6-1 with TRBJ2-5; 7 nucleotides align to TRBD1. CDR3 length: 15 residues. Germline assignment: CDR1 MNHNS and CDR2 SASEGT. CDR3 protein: CASTTGANLQATQYF. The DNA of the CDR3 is TGTGCCAGCACTACAGGGGCGAACCTCCAAGCGACCCAGTACTTC.

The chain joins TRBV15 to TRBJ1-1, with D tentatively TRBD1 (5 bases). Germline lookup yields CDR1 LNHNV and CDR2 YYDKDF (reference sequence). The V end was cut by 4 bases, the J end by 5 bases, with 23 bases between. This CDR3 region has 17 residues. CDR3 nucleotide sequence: TGTGCCACCAGCACCCCCGGGACGGAGGGGCGGGGGACTGAAGCTTTCTTT. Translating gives CATSTPGTEGRGTEAFF.

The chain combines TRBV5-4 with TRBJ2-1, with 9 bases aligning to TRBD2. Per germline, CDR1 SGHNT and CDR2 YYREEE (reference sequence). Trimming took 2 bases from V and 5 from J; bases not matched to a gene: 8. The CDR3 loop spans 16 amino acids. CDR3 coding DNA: TGTGCCAGCAGCTTTCTCCCCGGCGGGGGGGACAATGAGCAGTTCTTC. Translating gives CASSFLPGGGDNEQFF.

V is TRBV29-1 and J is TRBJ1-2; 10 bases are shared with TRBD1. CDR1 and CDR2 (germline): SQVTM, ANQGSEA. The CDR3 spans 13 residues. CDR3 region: CSFSGTGDYGYTF. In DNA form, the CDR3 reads TGCAGTTTTTCCGGGACAGGGGACTATGGCTACACCTTC. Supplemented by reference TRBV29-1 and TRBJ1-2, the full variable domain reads SAVISQKPSRDICQRGTSLTIQCQVDSQVTMMFWYRQQPGQSLTLIATANQGSEATYESGFVIDKFPISRPNLTFSTLTVSNMSPEDSSIYLCSFSGTGDYGYTFGSGTRLTVV.

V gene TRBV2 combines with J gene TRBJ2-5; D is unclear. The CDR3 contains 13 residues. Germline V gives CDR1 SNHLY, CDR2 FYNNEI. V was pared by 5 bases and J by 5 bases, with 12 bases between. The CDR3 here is CASSPNNGETQYF. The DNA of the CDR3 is TGTGCCAGCAGTCCCAATAACGGGGAGACCCAGTACTTC. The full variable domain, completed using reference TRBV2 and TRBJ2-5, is EPEVTQTPSHQVTQMGQEVILRCVPISNHLYFYWYRQILGQKVEFLVSFYNNEISEKSEIFDDQFSVERPDGSNFTLKIRSTKLEDSAMYFCASSPNNGETQYFGPGTRLLVL.

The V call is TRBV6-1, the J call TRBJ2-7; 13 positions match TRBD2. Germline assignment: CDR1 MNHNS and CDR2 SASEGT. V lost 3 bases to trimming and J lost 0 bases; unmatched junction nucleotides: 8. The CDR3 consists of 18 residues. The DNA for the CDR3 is TGTGCCAGCAGTGAGAGGACTAGCGGGGGTTCTAGCTCCTACGAGCAGTACTTC. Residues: CASSERTSGGSSSYEQYF.

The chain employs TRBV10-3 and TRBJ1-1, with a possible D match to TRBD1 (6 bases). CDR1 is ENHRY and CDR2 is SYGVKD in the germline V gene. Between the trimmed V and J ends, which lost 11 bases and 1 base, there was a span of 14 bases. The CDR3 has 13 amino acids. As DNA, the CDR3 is TGTGCCCTCTCGGGACATCGGAACACTGAAGCTTTCTTT. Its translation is CALSGHRNTEAFF.

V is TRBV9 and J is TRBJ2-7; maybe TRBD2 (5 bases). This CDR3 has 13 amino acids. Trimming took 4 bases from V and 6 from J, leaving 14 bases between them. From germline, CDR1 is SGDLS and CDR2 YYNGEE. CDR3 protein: CASSLGRGGEQYF. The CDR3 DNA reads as TGTGCCAGCAGCCTCGGACGGGGTGGCGAGCAGTACTTC. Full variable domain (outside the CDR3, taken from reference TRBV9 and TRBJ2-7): DSGVTQTPKHLITATGQRVTLRCSPRSGDLSVYWYQQSLDQGLQFLIQYYNGEERAKGNILERFSAQQFPDLHSELNLSSLELGDSALYFCASSLGRGGEQYFGPGTRLTVT.

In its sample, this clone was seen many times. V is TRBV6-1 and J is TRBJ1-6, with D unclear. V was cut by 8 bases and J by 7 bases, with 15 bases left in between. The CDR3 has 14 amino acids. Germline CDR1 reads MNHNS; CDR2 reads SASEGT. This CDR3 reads CASGRLWENSPLHF. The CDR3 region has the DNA TGTGCCAGCGGGCGACTGTGGGAGAATTCACCCCTCCACTTT.

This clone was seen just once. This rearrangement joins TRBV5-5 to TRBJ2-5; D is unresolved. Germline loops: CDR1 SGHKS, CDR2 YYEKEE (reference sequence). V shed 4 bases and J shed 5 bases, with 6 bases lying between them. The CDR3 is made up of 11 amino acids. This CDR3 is CASSLTETQYF. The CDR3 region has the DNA TGTGCCAGCAGCCTTACTGAGACCCAGTACTTC.

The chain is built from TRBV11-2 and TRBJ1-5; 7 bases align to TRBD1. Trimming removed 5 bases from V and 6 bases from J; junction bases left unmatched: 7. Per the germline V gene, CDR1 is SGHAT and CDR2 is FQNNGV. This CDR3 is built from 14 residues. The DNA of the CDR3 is TGTGCCAGCAGCACCCGACAGGGAGGTCAGCCCCAGCATTTT. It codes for CASSTRQGGQPQHF.

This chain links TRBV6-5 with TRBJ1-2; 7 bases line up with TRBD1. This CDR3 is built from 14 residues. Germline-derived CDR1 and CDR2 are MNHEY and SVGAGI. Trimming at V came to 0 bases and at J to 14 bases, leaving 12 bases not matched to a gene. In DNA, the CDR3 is TGTGCCAGCAGTTACTCGGGGACAGTAGGGGCTACAACCTTC. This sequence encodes CASSYSGTVGATTF.

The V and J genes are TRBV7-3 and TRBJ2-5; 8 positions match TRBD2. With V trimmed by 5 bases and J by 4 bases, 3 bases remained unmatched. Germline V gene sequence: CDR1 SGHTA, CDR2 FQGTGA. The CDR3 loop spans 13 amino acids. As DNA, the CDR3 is TGTGCCAGCAGCGCGGGGGGTTCAGAGACCCAGTACTTC. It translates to CASSAGGSETQYF.

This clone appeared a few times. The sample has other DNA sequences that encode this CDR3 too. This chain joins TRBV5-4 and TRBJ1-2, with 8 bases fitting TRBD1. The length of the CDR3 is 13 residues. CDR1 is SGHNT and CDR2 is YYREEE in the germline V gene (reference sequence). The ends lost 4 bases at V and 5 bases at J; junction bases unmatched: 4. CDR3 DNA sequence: TGTGCCAGCAGCCCCACAGGGGGGTATGGCTACACCTTC. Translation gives CASSPTGGYGYTF.

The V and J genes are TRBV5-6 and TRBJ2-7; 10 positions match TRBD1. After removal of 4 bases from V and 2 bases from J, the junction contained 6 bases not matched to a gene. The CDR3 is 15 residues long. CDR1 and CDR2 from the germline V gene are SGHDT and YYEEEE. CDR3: CASSPGTGAAYEQYF. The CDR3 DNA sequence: TGTGCCAGCAGCCCAGGGACAGGGGCCGCCTACGAGCAGTACTTC. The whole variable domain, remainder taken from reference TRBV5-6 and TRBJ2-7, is DAGVTQSPTHLIKTRGQQVTLRCSPKSGHDTVSWYQQALGQGPQFIFQYYEEEERQRGNFPDRFSGHQFPNYSSELNVNALLLGDSALYLCASSPGTGAAYEQYFGPGTRLTVT.

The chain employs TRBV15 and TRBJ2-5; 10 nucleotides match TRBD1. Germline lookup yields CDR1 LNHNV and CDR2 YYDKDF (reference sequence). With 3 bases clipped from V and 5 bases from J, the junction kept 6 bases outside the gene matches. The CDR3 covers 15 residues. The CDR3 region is CATSRLDRGSETQYF. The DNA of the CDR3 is TGTGCCACCAGCAGGCTGGACAGGGGGTCGGAGACCCAGTACTTC. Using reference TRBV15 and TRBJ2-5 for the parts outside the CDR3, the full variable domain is DAMVIQNPRYQVTQFGKPVTLSCSQTLNHNVMYWYQQKSSQAPKLLFHYYDKDFNNEADTPDNFQSRRPNTSFCFLDIRSPGLGDTAMYLCATSRLDRGSETQYFGPGTRLLVL.

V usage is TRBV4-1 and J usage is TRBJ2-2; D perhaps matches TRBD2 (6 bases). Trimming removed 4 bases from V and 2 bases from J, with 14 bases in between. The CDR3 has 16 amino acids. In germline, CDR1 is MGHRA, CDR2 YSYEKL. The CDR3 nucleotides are TGCGCCAGCAGCCGCACGGGGACTCAAAACACCGGGGAGCTGTTTTTT. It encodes CASSRTGTQNTGELFF.

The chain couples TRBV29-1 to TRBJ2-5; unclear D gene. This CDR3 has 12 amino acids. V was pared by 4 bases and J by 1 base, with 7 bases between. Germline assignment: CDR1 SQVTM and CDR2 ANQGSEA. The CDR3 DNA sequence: TGCAGCGTTGTGAGAAGCCAAGAGACCCAGTACTTC. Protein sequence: CSVVRSQETQYF.

CDR3 sequence (DNA): TGTGCCAGCAGCCCAAACGGCCGGACTAATCAGCCCCAGCATTTT. Its protein is CASSPNGRTNQPQHF. This chain links TRBV9 with TRBJ1-5; D is ambiguous. The CDR3 length is 15 residues. Trimming took 4 bases from V and 4 from J, leaving 15 bases between them. From germline, CDR1 is SGDLS and CDR2 YYNGEE.

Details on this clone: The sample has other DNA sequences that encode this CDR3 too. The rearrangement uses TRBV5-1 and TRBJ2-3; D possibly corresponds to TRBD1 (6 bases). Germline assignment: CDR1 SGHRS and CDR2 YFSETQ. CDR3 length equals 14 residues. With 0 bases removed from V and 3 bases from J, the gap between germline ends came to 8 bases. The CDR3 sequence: CASSLADRTDTQYF. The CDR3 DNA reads TGCGCCAGCAGCTTGGCGGACAGAACAGATACGCAGTATTTT.

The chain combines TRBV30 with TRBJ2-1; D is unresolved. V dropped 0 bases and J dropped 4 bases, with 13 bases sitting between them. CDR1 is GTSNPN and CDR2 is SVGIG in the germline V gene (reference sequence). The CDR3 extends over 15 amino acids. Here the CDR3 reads CAWSVGWAPYNEQFF. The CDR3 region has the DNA TGTGCCTGGAGTGTAGGCTGGGCCCCTTACAATGAGCAGTTCTTC.

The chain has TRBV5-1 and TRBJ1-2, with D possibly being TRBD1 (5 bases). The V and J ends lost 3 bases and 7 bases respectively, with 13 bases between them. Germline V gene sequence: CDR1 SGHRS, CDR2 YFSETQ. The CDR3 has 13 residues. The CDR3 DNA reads TGCGCCAGCAGCTCAAGGGGTTTGGGTGGCTACACCTTC. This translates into CASSSRGLGGYTF.

The CDR3 nucleotides are TGCGCCAGCAGCCAAGATCTAGCCCCTGACAGGACGACCTACAATGAGCAGTTCTTC. Protein sequence: CASSQDLAPDRTTYNEQFF. The chain joins TRBV4-1 to TRBJ2-1, with D tentatively TRBD1 (6 bases). Germline-derived CDR1 and CDR2 are MGHRA and YSYEKL. This CDR3 has 19 residues. V gave up 0 bases and J gave up 2 bases, with 20 bases separating them.